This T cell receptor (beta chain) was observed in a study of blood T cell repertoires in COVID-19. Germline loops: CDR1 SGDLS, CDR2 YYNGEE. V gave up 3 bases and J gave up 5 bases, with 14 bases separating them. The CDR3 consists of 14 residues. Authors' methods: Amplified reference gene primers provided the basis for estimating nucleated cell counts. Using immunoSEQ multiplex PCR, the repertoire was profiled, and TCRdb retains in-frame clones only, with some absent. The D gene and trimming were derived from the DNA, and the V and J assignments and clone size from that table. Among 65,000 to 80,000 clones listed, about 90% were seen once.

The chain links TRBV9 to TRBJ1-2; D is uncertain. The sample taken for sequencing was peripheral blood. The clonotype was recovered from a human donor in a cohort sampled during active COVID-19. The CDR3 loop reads CASSDGSWRYGYTF. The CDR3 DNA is TGTGCCAGCAGCGATGGGAGTTGGAGGTATGGCTACACCTTC.